The 5 T cell receptor beta chains presented below share a single source sample, sequenced in a study of early T cells in non-severe SARS-CoV-2 infection (dated by TCRdb to 2020 to 2022). Library method: 5' RACE. TCRdb shows the sequencer as NextSeq 500. TCRdb trimmed the raw reads at Q25, called clones with MiXCR and kept productive beta chains. Every distinct CDR3 protein forms one entry, paired with its most common genes and DNA. In all, the sample holds approximately 44,000 distinct CDR3 sequences, and 10% to 15% of those were seen once. Roughly 15% of the sample comes from the top ten. The specimen sequenced was whole blood. Receptor source: an adult who was a healthcare worker with PCR-confirmed SARS-CoV-2 infection or an uninfected control (not recorded which).

V gene TRBV18 combines with J gene TRBJ2-1; TRBD1 is a possible D gene (6 bases). The V end was cut by 3 bases, the J end by 8 bases, with 17 bases between. This CDR3 comprises 15 residues. Germline-derived CDR1 and CDR2 are KGHSH and LQKENI. The CDR3 loop is CASSPPGIPGDEQFF. In DNA form, the CDR3 reads TGTGCCAGCTCACCTCCCGGGATACCAGGGGATGAGCAGTTCTTC.

This clonotype occurred many times. This chain joins TRBV19 and TRBJ2-3, with a tentative D call TRBD2 (5 bases). CDR3 length: 15 residues. The germline V and J ends were trimmed by 6 bases and 2 bases, with 15 bases remaining between them. The V gene's germline CDR1 is LNHDA and CDR2 SQIVND (reference sequence). The CDR3 nucleotides are TGTGCCAGTAGCCGTCTGGACTCCGACACAGATACGCAGTATTTT. This gives the protein CASSRLDSDTDTQYF.

This clonotype has more than one count but fewer than ten. The chain carries TRBV29-1 and TRBJ2-1, with D possibly matching TRBD1 (7 bases). The V and J ends lost 7 bases and 7 bases respectively, with 8 bases between them. CDR1 SQVTM and CDR2 ANQGSEA come from the germline V gene. There are 10 residues in the CDR3. Here the CDR3 DNA reads TGCAGCGCAGGGGGGAATGAGCAGTTCTTC. Amino acid sequence: CSAGGNEQFF.

A few counts support this clonotype. V and J are TRBV6-1 and TRBJ2-2; D remains unclear. The V gene's germline CDR1 is MNHNS and CDR2 SASEGT. The ends were cut back, 7 bases at V and 4 bases at J, with 13 bases in the middle. The CDR3 length is 14 residues. In DNA form, the CDR3 reads TGTGCCAGCACCCCTAATCCGGTCACCGGGGAGCTGTTTTTT. Translated, it gives CASTPNPVTGELFF.

Many counts were recorded for this clonotype. This rearrangement joins TRBV25-1 to TRBJ2-3; D is unresolved. CDR1 is MGHDK, CDR2 SYGVNS, per germline. Trimming took 10 bases from V and 9 from J, leaving 14 bases between them. CDR3 length: 11 residues. DNA of the CDR3: TGTGCCACTGGGGTTACGGAGACGCAGTATTTT. Translation: CATGVTETQYF. Using reference TRBV25-1 and TRBJ2-3 for the parts outside the CDR3, the full variable domain is EADIYQTPRYLVIGTGKKITLECSQTMGHDKMYWYQQDPGMELHLIHYSYGVNSTEKGDLSSESTVSRIRTEHFPLTLESARPSHTSQYLCATGVTETQYFGPGTRLTVL.